This T cell receptor beta chain derives from a study of cytomegalovirus exposure and HLA in healthy donors. Notes on the study in general: Among donors in an Asian-associated ancestry cluster, a later analysis reportedly found fewer N-insertions than the roughly 700-donor mean.

This clone was seen only once. Its antigen is still unknown. CDR3 length: 15 residues. The germline V gene encodes CDR1 MNHEY and CDR2 SVGAGI. Trimming took 0 bases from V and 4 from J, leaving 12 bases between them. The study ran its PCR with 60 Vbeta and 13 Jbeta primers. The protocol was immunoSEQ multiplex PCR, while the TCRdb copy is restricted to in-frame clones and leaves out a portion. The sample has roughly 100,000 clones; roughly four fifths are singletons. Material for sequencing was PBMCs. V gene TRBV6-5 combines with J gene TRBJ1-2; unclear D gene. The receptor's source is a man aged 45-65 years in good health and CMV-seronegative. The CDR3 loop reads CASSYSKGGSYGYTF. In nucleotides, the CDR3 is TGTGCCAGCAGTTACTCGAAGGGTGGGAGCTATGGCTACACCTTC.